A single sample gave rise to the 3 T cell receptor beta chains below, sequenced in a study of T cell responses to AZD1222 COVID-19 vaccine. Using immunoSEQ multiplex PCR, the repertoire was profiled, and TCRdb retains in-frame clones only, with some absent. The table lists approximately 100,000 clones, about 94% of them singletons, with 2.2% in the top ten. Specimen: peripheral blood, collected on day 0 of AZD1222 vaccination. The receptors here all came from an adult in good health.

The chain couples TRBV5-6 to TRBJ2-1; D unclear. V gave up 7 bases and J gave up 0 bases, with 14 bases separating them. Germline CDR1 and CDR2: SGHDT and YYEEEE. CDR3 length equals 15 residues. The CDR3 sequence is CASSATVSSYNEQFF. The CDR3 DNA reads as TGTGCCAGCTCCGCGACGGTAAGCTCCTACAATGAGCAGTTCTTC. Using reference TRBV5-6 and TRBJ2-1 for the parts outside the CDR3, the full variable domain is DAGVTQSPTHLIKTRGQQVTLRCSPKSGHDTVSWYQQALGQGPQFIFQYYEEEERQRGNFPDRFSGHQFPNYSSELNVNALLLGDSALYLCASSATVSSYNEQFFGPGTRLTVL.

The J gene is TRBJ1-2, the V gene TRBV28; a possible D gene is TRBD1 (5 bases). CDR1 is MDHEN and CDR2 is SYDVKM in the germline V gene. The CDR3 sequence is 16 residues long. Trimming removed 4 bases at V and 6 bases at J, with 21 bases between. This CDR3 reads CASSSPSGTPGHGYTF. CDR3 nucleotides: TGTGCCAGCAGTTCACCGTCCGGGACCCCCGGCCATGGCTACACCTTC.

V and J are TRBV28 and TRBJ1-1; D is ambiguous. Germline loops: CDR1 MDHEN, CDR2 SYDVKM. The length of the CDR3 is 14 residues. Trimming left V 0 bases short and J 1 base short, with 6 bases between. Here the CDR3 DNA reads TGTGCCAGCAGTTTATGGGCGGGGAACACTGAAGCTTTCTTT. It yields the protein CASSLWAGNTEAFF.